The 3 T cell receptor beta chains below all came from one sample that was sequenced in a study of blood T cell repertoires in COVID-19. The assay was immunoSEQ multiplex PCR, and TCRdb's table has in-frame clones only and misses some. The data hold 200,000 to 250,000 clones, with 65% to 90% observed a single time. Source material: peripheral blood. These receptors were obtained from a woman aged 70-85 years with COVID-19, enrolled during active disease.

CDR3 loop: CASSSLGANTEAFF. CDR3 nucleotide sequence: TGTGCCAGCAGCAGCCTCGGAGCGAACACTGAAGCTTTCTTT. V and J are TRBV6-5 and TRBJ1-1; D is unresolved. Trimming removed 6 bases from V and 1 base from J, with 12 bases in between. Germline V lookup: CDR1 MNHEY, CDR2 SVGAGI. This CDR3 contains 14 residues.

This rearrangement joins TRBV20-1 to TRBJ1-4, with no clear D. CDR3 length: 13 amino acids. With 3 bases removed from V and 5 bases from J, the gap between germline ends came to 10 bases. Germline assignment: CDR1 DFQATT and CDR2 SNEGSKA (reference sequence). The CDR3 sequence is CSASRVLNEKLFF. The CDR3 bases are TGCAGTGCTAGTCGGGTCTTGAATGAAAAACTGTTTTTT.

Written as DNA, the CDR3 is TGCGCCAGCAGCCAAAGCCAGGGGGTTTCACCCCTCCACTTT. Translated, it gives CASSQSQGVSPLHF. V gene TRBV4-3 combines with J gene TRBJ1-6; 7 positions agree with TRBD1. V lost 2 bases to trimming and J lost 9 bases; unmatched junction nucleotides: 4. Germline V gene lookup returns CDR1 LGHNA and CDR2 YSLEER. The CDR3 contains 14 residues.